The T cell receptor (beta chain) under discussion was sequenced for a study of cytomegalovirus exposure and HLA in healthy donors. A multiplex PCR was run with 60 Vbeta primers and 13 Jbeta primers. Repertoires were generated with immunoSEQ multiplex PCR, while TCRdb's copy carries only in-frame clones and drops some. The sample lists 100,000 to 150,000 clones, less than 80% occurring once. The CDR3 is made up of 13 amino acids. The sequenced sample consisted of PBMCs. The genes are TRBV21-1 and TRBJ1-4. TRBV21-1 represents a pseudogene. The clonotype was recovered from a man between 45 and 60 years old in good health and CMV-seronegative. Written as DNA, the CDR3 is TGTGCCAGCAGCAAGGGACTAGGTGAAAAACTGTTTTTT. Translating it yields CASSKGLGEKLFF.